This TCR beta chain was observed in a study of cytomegalovirus exposure and HLA in healthy donors. On the study more broadly: As released early, the data held 65 million to 90 million unique TCRs from HLA-typed donors.

Notes on this clone: Its specificity is unknown.

Study-level results: The study recorded fewer than 200 TCR beta chains that were cytomegalovirus-associated. In vitro work confirmed that a few CMV-associated chains recognize CMV antigens.

The PCR made use of 60 Vbeta and 13 Jbeta primers. TCRdb's copy holds only in-frame clones and misses some; the assay was immunoSEQ multiplex PCR. The table lists roughly 130,000 clones, around 72% of them singletons. CDR3 length: 14 residues. Per the germline V gene, CDR1 is SEHNR and CDR2 is FQNEAQ (reference sequence). Trimming cost V 3 bases and J 3 bases; bases outside gene matches: 4. The sequence was obtained from a woman aged 40-49 years in good health and CMV-seronegative. Sequencing used PBMCs. V and J are TRBV7-9 and TRBJ2-5, with TRBD2 matching over 7 bases. CDR3 sequence (DNA): TGTGCCAGCAGCTTGGGGACTACCGAAGAGACCCAGTACTTC. It yields the protein CASSLGTTEETQYF.